These 11 T cell receptor beta chains came from one sample sequenced in a study of T cells in Graves' hyperthyroidism and ophthalmopathy. Regions amplified from RNA transcripts were the TCR beta CDR3 regions. TCR CDR3 underwent first-round RT-PCR with the HTBI primer set. TCRdb reprocessed the multiplex PCR reads with MiXCR, giving one entry per CDR3 protein. The table includes roughly 640,000 distinct CDR3 sequences, around 15% detected once. Material: blood. The receptors stem from a woman aged 40-49 years with Graves' ophthalmopathy.

This clonotype turned up a few times. The CDR3 DNA reads TGTGCCAGCAGTGACTCGGCGGGGCAGGCAGATACGCAGTATTTT. Its translation is CASSDSAGQADTQYF. The J gene is TRBJ2-3, the V gene TRBV6-4; D is perhaps TRBD2 (6 bases). CDR3 length: 15 residues. Germline V CDR1 and CDR2: MRHNA, SNTAGT. Trimming pared 0 bases from V and 4 bases from J, leaving 11 bases between.

This clonotype was counted at least ten times. V gene TRBV2 combines with J gene TRBJ2-2, with 10 bases matching TRBD1. Germline CDR1 SNHLY, CDR2 FYNNEI. J lost 7 bases, V lost 7 bases, and 15 bases had no gene match. The CDR3 covers 17 residues. This CDR3 is CASMGARDRGLSGELFF. The CDR3 nucleotides are TGTGCCAGCATGGGAGCACGGGACAGGGGACTAAGCGGGGAGCTGTTTTTT.

This clonotype has ten or more counts. The chain combines TRBV5-1 with TRBJ1-6; 8 positions match TRBD1. The CDR3 extends over 18 amino acids. Per the germline V gene, CDR1 is SGHRS and CDR2 is YFSETQ. Trimming took 7 bases from V and 7 from J; bases not matched to a gene: 19. CDR3 region: CASRTKPQGAGNNSPLHF. The CDR3 nucleotides are TGCGCCAGCCGAACGAAACCGCAGGGGGCAGGGAACAATTCACCCCTCCACTTT.

This clonotype was found many times. The chain carries TRBV11-1 and TRBJ2-2; D gene uncertain. Germline loops: CDR1 SGHAT, CDR2 FQDESV (reference sequence). Trimming left V 4 bases short and J 0 bases short, with 6 bases between. The CDR3 is made up of 14 amino acids. The CDR3 spells CASSSSSNTGELFF. The CDR3 DNA is TGTGCCAGCAGCTCCTCCTCGAACACCGGGGAGCTGTTTTTT.

V and J are TRBV4-1 and TRBJ2-5; no definite D call. The CDR3 has 14 amino acids. The germline V gene has CDR1 MGHRA and CDR2 YSYEKL. V was shortened by 4 bases and J by 5 bases, with 14 bases between the two germline ends. The CDR3 region has the DNA TGCGCCAGCAGCCCACCCGATCTGACGGAGACCCAGTACTTC. Its protein is CASSPPDLTETQYF.

This clonotype was seen repeatedly, ten times or more. The chain combines TRBV3-1 with TRBJ2-5, with 14 bases lining up with TRBD2. V lost 5 bases, J lost 2 bases, and 4 bases stayed unmatched. Per germline, CDR1 LGHDT and CDR2 YNNKEL (reference sequence). The CDR3 sequence is 16 residues long. The CDR3 DNA sequence: TGTGCCAGCAGCAAAGGACTAGCGGGAGGTCAAGAGACCCAGTACTTC. Amino acid sequence: CASSKGLAGGQETQYF.

This clonotype occurred many times. V gene TRBV24-1 combines with J gene TRBJ2-3; 8 positions agree with TRBD2. Germline V lookup: CDR1 KGHDR, CDR2 SFDVKD. CDR3 length: 18 residues. After removal of 2 bases from V and 6 bases from J, the junction contained 15 bases not matched to a gene. The CDR3 sequence is CATSDSSVAGSLWDTQYF. The CDR3 DNA follows: TGTGCCACCAGTGATTCCAGCGTAGCGGGGTCTTTATGGGATACGCAGTATTTT.

This clonotype was picked up a small number of times. CDR3 amino acids: CSARDVSRGAGGYSEQFF. The DNA of the CDR3 is TGCAGTGCTAGAGATGTGAGCAGGGGCGCGGGGGGGTACTCTGAGCAGTTCTTC. This chain connects TRBV20-1 to TRBJ2-1, with TRBD2 matching 9 bases. The trim removed 0 bases at V and 9 bases at J, leaving 18 bases unmatched. Germline CDR1 and CDR2: DFQATT and SNEGSKA (reference sequence). There are 18 residues in the CDR3.

This clonotype has a count of ten or more. The V call is TRBV3-1, the J call TRBJ2-7; tentatively, D is TRBD2 (6 bases). Germline CDR1 and CDR2: LGHDT and YNNKEL (reference sequence). The CDR3 runs 14 residues. V was pared by 0 bases and J by 7 bases, with 13 bases between. CDR3 protein: CASSQDVRGGEQYF. CDR3 sequence (DNA): TGTGCCAGCAGCCAAGATGTGCGAGGAGGGGAGCAGTACTTC.

The V call is TRBV7-2, the J call TRBJ2-7; 7 bases match TRBD2. V shed 7 bases and J 3 bases; nucleotides not matched to a gene: 9. Germline CDR1 and CDR2: SGHTA and FQGNSA. This CDR3 has 14 residues. CDR3 loop: CASNQPGLSYEQYF. The CDR3 DNA reads TGTGCCAGCAACCAACCGGGACTAAGCTACGAGCAGTACTTC.

The chain is built from TRBV4-2 and TRBJ2-1; the match to TRBD2 covers 11 bases. The length of the CDR3 is 16 residues. Germline loops: CDR1 LGHNA, CDR2 YNFKEQ. The trim removed 1 base at V and 4 bases at J, leaving 3 bases unmatched. The CDR3 DNA reads as TGTGCCAGCAGCCAAGCGACTAGCGGGGAATACAATGAGCAGTTCTTC. Translated, it gives CASSQATSGEYNEQFF.